Below are 27 T cell receptor beta chains sequenced from a single sample in a study of blood T cell repertoires in COVID-19. Profiled with immunoSEQ multiplex PCR; TCRdb holds only in-frame clones, not every one. The sample lists approximately 49,000 clones; approximately 70% were seen once. Input material: peripheral blood. The receptors derive from a woman in her 70s with acute or convalescent COVID-19.

This clone was seen only a few times. This chain connects TRBV4-1 to TRBJ1-1; possibly TRBD1 for D (5 bases). Trimming removed 2 bases at V and 6 bases at J, with 13 bases between. Germline loops: CDR1 MGHRA, CDR2 YSYEKL. The CDR3 is made up of 14 amino acids. The CDR3 sequence: CASSQYQGSPEAFF. In DNA, the CDR3 is TGCGCCAGCAGCCAATATCAGGGCTCCCCTGAAGCTTTCTTT.

The chain uses TRBV9 and TRBJ2-3; 9 bases map to TRBD2. The V gene end was trimmed by 3 bases and the J gene end by 2 bases; junction bases not matched to a gene: 10. Germline V gives CDR1 SGDLS, CDR2 YYNGEE. The CDR3 is made up of 17 amino acids. The CDR3 DNA reads as TGTGCCAGCAGCGCCACCCCCCTAGCGGGGTCCACAGATACGCAGTATTTT. It encodes CASSATPLAGSTDTQYF.

A remark on this clone: One end of the junction fails to match germline, which may point to a read error. The chain uses TRBV4-2 and TRBJ2-3; possibly TRBD2 for D (6 bases). CDR3 length: 12 residues. Germline CDR1 reads LGHNA; CDR2 reads YNFKEQ. In DNA form, the CDR3 reads TGTGCCAGCAGCCAAGGGGGTGGGGGGATTTCTTTT. Encoded protein: CASSQGGGGISF.

This chain uses TRBV6-2 or TRBV6-3 with TRBJ1-4; 8 positions agree with TRBD1. The CDR3 runs to 15 residues. Germline CDR1 reads MNHEY; CDR2 reads SVGEGT. The V segment lost 4 bases and the J segment 0 bases; nucleotides outside the gene matches: 1. The CDR3 DNA follows: TGTGCCAGCAGTTTGGACAGGGCAACTAATGAAAAACTGTTTTTT. Translated, it gives CASSLDRATNEKLFF.

This clone came up a few times. J is TRBJ2-3 and V is TRBV6-2 or TRBV6-3; D is unresolved. The germline V and J ends were trimmed by 2 bases and 0 bases, with 12 bases remaining between them. Germline V CDR1 and CDR2: MNHEY, SVGEGT. The CDR3 covers 16 residues. The DNA of the CDR3 is TGTGCCAGCAGTTACGTGAGTAGATTTAGCACAGATACGCAGTATTTT. It is translated as CASSYVSRFSTDTQYF.

This clone was seen more than once but under ten times. This chain's CDR3 is CASSLRWNTEAFF. CDR3 sequence (DNA): TGTGCCAGCAGTTTGAGGTGGAACACTGAAGCTTTCTTT. The chain recombines TRBV12-3 or TRBV12-4 with TRBJ1-1, with D uncertain. Trimming took 3 bases from V and 1 from J, leaving 6 bases between them. This CDR3 is 13 amino acids long.

The V and J genes are TRBV2 and TRBJ1-5, with 10 nucleotides matching TRBD1. J was trimmed by 7 bases and V by 6 bases; bases with no gene match: 9. This CDR3 has 15 residues. Germline CDR1 is SNHLY and CDR2 is FYNNEI. The CDR3 DNA reads TGTGCCAGCAGAGGGGACAGGGGATCACAGCAGCCCCAGCATTTT. Translated, it gives CASRGDRGSQQPQHF.

The chain employs TRBV24-1 and TRBJ2-3, with 7 bases fitting TRBD2. Germline V lookup: CDR1 KGHDR, CDR2 SFDVKD. The ends lost 5 bases at V and 2 bases at J; junction bases unmatched: 12. The CDR3 runs 17 residues. The CDR3 reads CATSAIGLADHTDTQYF. In DNA form, the CDR3 reads TGTGCCACCAGTGCCATAGGGCTAGCGGACCACACAGATACGCAGTATTTT.

This rearrangement joins TRBV6-2 or TRBV6-3 to TRBJ2-1; the D is unclear. The CDR3 is made up of 15 amino acids. Trimming removed 2 bases from V and 1 base from J, with 9 bases in between. From germline, CDR1 is MNHEY and CDR2 SVGEGT. The DNA for the CDR3 is TGTGCCAGCAGTTACGGCACAGCTTCCTACAATGAGCAGTTCTTC. Translated: CASSYGTASYNEQFF.

The chain combines TRBV7-2 with TRBJ2-3; TRBD2 agrees at 8 bases. Losses at the gene ends were 1 base for V and 0 bases for J; bases not matched to a gene: 0. Germline CDR1 SGHTA, CDR2 FQGNSA. The CDR3 is 15 residues long. The CDR3 sequence is CASSLERESTDTQYF. DNA for the CDR3: TGTGCCAGCAGCTTAGAGCGGGAGAGCACAGATACGCAGTATTTT.

V and J are TRBV27 and TRBJ2-3, with D possibly matching TRBD2 (5 bases). This CDR3 has 14 amino acids. Germline V gene sequence: CDR1 MNHEY, CDR2 SMNVEV (reference sequence). V gave up 4 bases and J gave up 4 bases, with 12 bases separating them. This CDR3 is CASSYRLRADTQYF. As DNA, the CDR3 is TGTGCCAGCAGTTACCGACTACGCGCAGATACGCAGTATTTT.

This clone has ten or more counts. The chain recombines TRBV7-6 with TRBJ1-1, with 7 positions matching TRBD1. The germline gives CDR1 SGHVS, CDR2 FNYEAQ. The CDR3 sequence is 17 residues long. Germline trimming cut 4 bases from V and 4 bases from J; bases unmatched to any gene: 15. The CDR3 DNA is TGTGCCAGCAGCTCAGCCGGGTATGTGCAGGGGGGCACTGAAGCTTTCTTT. The encoded protein is CASSSAGYVQGGTEAFF.

This clone was seen a handful of times. The chain combines TRBV19 with TRBJ2-3; TRBD2 agrees at 7 bases. After removal of 5 bases from V and 0 bases from J, the junction contained 5 bases not matched to a gene. CDR3 length: 15 residues. Germline V lookup: CDR1 LNHDA, CDR2 SQIVND (reference sequence). CDR3 coding DNA: TGTGCCAGTAGTGGAGCGGGACGCAGCACAGATACGCAGTATTTT. It codes for CASSGAGRSTDTQYF.

The V and J genes are TRBV6-5 and TRBJ1-1; TRBD1 is a possible D gene (5 bases). The CDR3 covers 16 residues. Per the germline V gene, CDR1 is MNHEY and CDR2 is SVGAGI. V was shortened by 0 bases and J by 0 bases, with 11 bases between the two germline ends. Here the CDR3 reads CASSYSRGGMNTEAFF. The CDR3 nucleotides read TGTGCCAGCAGTTACTCGAGGGGAGGGATGAACACTGAAGCTTTCTTT.

This clone was seen repeatedly, ten times or more. The genes are TRBV28 and TRBJ2-5; 7 bases are shared with TRBD2. CDR1 is MDHEN and CDR2 is SYDVKM in the germline V gene. CDR3 size: 16 residues. Unmatched junction bases numbered 12, after V lost 6 bases and J lost 2 bases. The CDR3 reads CASSVWVGGDQETQYF. The CDR3 region has the DNA TGTGCCAGCAGCGTTTGGGTTGGGGGGGATCAAGAGACCCAGTACTTC.

The rearrangement joins TRBV6-2 or TRBV6-3 to TRBJ2-7; weak D call: TRBD1 (5 bases). V lost 2 bases and J 1 base, leaving 9 bases between the germline ends. The length of the CDR3 is 14 residues. Germline V CDR1 and CDR2: MNHEY, SVGEGT. Here the CDR3 DNA reads TGTGCCAGCAGTTACCGACAGCCTTCCTACGAGCAGTACTTC. This codes for CASSYRQPSYEQYF.

The chain uses TRBV28 and TRBJ1-4, with TRBD1 as a possible D gene (6 bases). V gave up 6 bases and J gave up 7 bases, with 15 bases separating them. CDR3 length: 14 residues. Germline CDR1 is MDHEN and CDR2 is SYDVKM. CDR3 protein: CASRSGGHSEKLFF. In DNA form, the CDR3 reads TGTGCCAGCAGGTCCGGGGGGCATAGTGAAAAACTGTTTTTT.

The genes are TRBV5-6 and TRBJ1-5; the D gene is possibly TRBD1 (6 bases). CDR1 is SGHDT, CDR2 YYEEEE, per germline. This CDR3 comprises 15 residues. V was clipped by 2 bases and J by 5 bases, with 14 bases between them. The CDR3 loop reads CASSLSTGPHQPQHF. The CDR3, as DNA: TGTGCCAGCAGCTTAAGTACAGGGCCCCATCAGCCCCAGCATTTT.

The chain is built from TRBV7-2 and TRBJ2-1; possibly TRBD2 for D (5 bases). Germline-derived CDR1 and CDR2 are SGHTA and FQGNSA. The CDR3 extends over 13 amino acids. Trimming took 5 bases from V and 5 from J, leaving 10 bases between them. CDR3 in amino acids: CASSRGLNNEQFF. Here the CDR3 DNA reads TGTGCCAGCAGCCGGGGTTTGAACAATGAGCAGTTCTTC.

The chain recombines TRBV4-1 with TRBJ2-1; D unclear. The V gene's germline CDR1 is MGHRA and CDR2 YSYEKL. This CDR3 is built from 13 residues. V was clipped by 0 bases and J by 8 bases, with 8 bases between them. CDR3 DNA sequence: TGCGCCAGCAGCCAAGAGTTGCGGTATGAGCAGTTCTTC. Its translation: CASSQELRYEQFF.

The J gene is TRBJ1-4, the V gene TRBV4-3; 7 bases align to TRBD1. The CDR3 is 15 amino acids. The V gene end was trimmed by 0 bases and the J gene end by 6 bases; junction bases not matched to a gene: 4. Germline values: CDR1 LGHNA, CDR2 YSLEER. As DNA, the CDR3 is TGCGCCAGCAGCCAAGATGGGACAGATTATGAAAAACTGTTTTTT. It yields the protein CASSQDGTDYEKLFF.

This clone has more than one count but fewer than ten. The chain recombines TRBV7-6 with TRBJ2-5; 10 bases map to TRBD2. This CDR3 spans 16 amino acids. The J segment lost 4 bases and the V segment lost 2 bases, leaving 7 bases of the junction unmatched. Germline V gene sequence: CDR1 SGHVS, CDR2 FNYEAQ. DNA for the CDR3: TGTGCCAGCAGCTTAAGGTCTAGCGGGAGTATAGAGACCCAGTACTTC. This sequence encodes CASSLRSSGSIETQYF.

This chain uses TRBV3-1 (or the pseudogene TRBV3-2) with TRBJ1-5; tentative D call: TRBD1 (5 bases). V dropped 3 bases and J dropped 5 bases, with 8 bases sitting between them. CDR1 LGHDT and CDR2 YNNKEL come from the germline V gene (reference sequence). CDR3 length: 13 residues. The CDR3 loop reads CASSQGGDQPQHF. CDR3 in DNA: TGTGCCAGCAGCCAGGGGGGGGATCAGCCCCAGCATTTT.

The table lists this clone with a few counts. The chain carries TRBV7-9 and TRBJ2-1; no firm D call. CDR1 SEHNR and CDR2 FQNEAQ come from the germline V gene (reference sequence). The V end was cut by 5 bases, the J end by 8 bases, with 7 bases between. The CDR3 sequence is 11 residues long. This CDR3 is CASSPQDEQFF. CDR3 DNA: TGTGCCAGCAGCCCCCAGGATGAGCAGTTCTTC.

This chain uses TRBV24-1 with TRBJ2-1; TRBD1 matches 9 bases. Germline CDR1 reads KGHDR; CDR2 reads SFDVKD. The ends lost 0 bases at V and 7 bases at J; junction bases unmatched: 3. The CDR3 is made up of 15 amino acids. The DNA for the CDR3 is TGTGCCACCAGTGATTTGCGGACAGGGGATAATGAGCAGTTCTTC. Amino acids: CATSDLRTGDNEQFF.

The CDR3 protein is CASSQDRGGGYTGELFF. CDR3 nucleotides: TGTGCCAGCAGCCAAGATCGGGGCGGGGGGTACACCGGGGAGCTGTTTTTT. The chain recombines TRBV3-1 (or the pseudogene TRBV3-2) with TRBJ2-2, with 8 bases fitting TRBD2. Germline values: CDR1 LGHDT, CDR2 YNNKEL (reference sequence). The CDR3 is 17 residues long. The trim removed 0 bases at V and 3 bases at J, leaving 6 bases unmatched.

The rearrangement joins TRBV7-5 to TRBJ1-5; whether TRBD1, the table's D call, matches the DNA was not checked. TRBV7-5 is marked as a pseudogene. The CDR3 contains 16 residues. CDR3 sequence: CVRSAGQGYSNQPQHF. Written as DNA, the CDR3 is TGTGTCAGAAGCGCGGGACAGGGCTATAGCAATCAGCCCCAGCATTTT.